This T cell receptor (beta chain) originates from a study of T cells in Graves' hyperthyroidism and ophthalmopathy. Findings of the study overall: In the blood, most expanded thyroid clonotypes above 0.001 appeared as well. A model of 13 V-J pairs discriminated ophthalmopathy from stable hyperthyroidism.

The CDR3 has 14 amino acids. Germline assignment: CDR1 KGHSH and CDR2 LQKENI. Deletions cut 6 bases from V and 7 bases from J, with 16 bases between. For this clonotype: Its antigen is unidentified.

Researchers amplified the TCR beta CDR3 regions from RNA transcripts. Carried out on the TCR CDR3, a first-round RT-PCR used the HTBI primer set. TCRdb re-called the multiplex PCR reads through MiXCR, storing one row per CDR3 protein. This table holds fewer than 800,000 distinct CDR3 sequences, about 16% found once. The authors took PBMCs from roughly 9.7 ml fresh peripheral blood. This TCR was recovered from a man aged 18 to 30 with Graves' hyperthyroidism. The rearrangement links TRBV18 to TRBJ2-1; D gene uncertain. Sample: blood. The CDR3 region is CASSPNSPGNEQFF. The CDR3 region has the DNA TGTGCCAGCTCGCCCAACTCACCAGGAAATGAGCAGTTCTTC. The variable domain in full, completed from reference TRBV18 and TRBJ2-1, reads NAGVMQNPRHLVRRRGQEARLRCSPMKGHSHVYWYRQLPEEGLKFMVYLQKENIIDESGMPKERFSAEFPKEGPSILRIQQVVRGDSAAYFCASSPNSPGNEQFFGPGTRLTVL.